What follows are 22 T cell receptor beta chains derived from one specimen sequenced in a study of beta chain features in type 1 diabetes. The authors reverse transcribed all of the isolated RNA, so sequencing captured expressed TCRB transcripts. Sequencing used immunoSEQ multiplex PCR; TCRdb keeps in-frame clones, though not all of them. The sample carries 860,000 or so clones, roughly a sixth recorded once. Sequenced: naive CD4+ T cells from blood. These receptors were obtained from a woman younger than 35 in good health.

This clone was observed a handful of times. V is TRBV2 and J is TRBJ2-7; TRBD1 might be the D (5 bases). Trimming cost V 3 bases and J 6 bases, with 15 bases left between them. Germline V gene sequence: CDR1 SNHLY, CDR2 FYNNEI. CDR3 length: 14 amino acids. In DNA form, the CDR3 reads TGTGCCAGCAGTGAGCGGCAGGGTATGATCGAGCAGTACTTC. Protein: CASSERQGMIEQYF.

In this sample, this clone turned up a few times. The gene calls are TRBV14 and TRBJ2-7; TRBD1 matches 7 bases. The CDR3 is made up of 14 amino acids. The trim removed 2 bases at V and 1 base at J, leaving 2 bases unmatched. The germline V gene encodes CDR1 SGHDN and CDR2 FVKESK. CDR3: CASSQRQGSYEQYF. The CDR3 nucleotides are TGTGCCAGCAGCCAACGACAGGGATCCTACGAGCAGTACTTC.

This clone was seen ten or more times. The rearrangement joins TRBV10-3 to TRBJ2-1, with no clear D. Trimming took off 0 bases at V and 5 bases at J, with 5 bases between the two ends. Germline loops: CDR1 ENHRY, CDR2 SYGVKD. The CDR3 extends over 13 amino acids. The chain's CDR3 is CAISESPDNEQFF. The CDR3 nucleotides read TGTGCCATCAGTGAGTCCCCGGACAATGAGCAGTTCTTC.

This rearrangement joins TRBV10-3 to TRBJ1-2; tentative D call: TRBD1 (6 bases). The CDR3 loop spans 13 amino acids. Germline V gives CDR1 ENHRY, CDR2 SYGVKD. The V gene lost 6 bases and the J gene lost 4 bases, with 12 bases spanning the gap. The CDR3 sequence: CAISSQGGYGYTF. CDR3 coding DNA: TGTGCCATCAGCTCACAGGGTGGCTATGGCTACACCTTC.

The V gene is TRBV7-6, the J gene TRBJ2-1; D unclear. This CDR3 is built from 16 residues. The V gene's germline CDR1 is SGHVS and CDR2 FNYEAQ. Trimming stripped 3 bases from V and 2 bases from J, with 14 bases between. CDR3 DNA: TGTGCCAGCAGCTTCACGGGCATCCAAGCCTACAATGAGCAGTTCTTC. Protein: CASSFTGIQAYNEQFF.

J is TRBJ2-3 and V is TRBV7-9; 8 bases line up with TRBD2. After removal of 6 bases from V and 3 bases from J, the junction contained 8 bases not matched to a gene. The CDR3 loop spans 15 amino acids. Germline V CDR1 and CDR2: SEHNR, FQNEAQ (reference sequence). The DNA for the CDR3 is TGTGCCAGCAGAAGGTCCTTAGCGGGGACAGATACGCAGTATTTT. This translates into CASRRSLAGTDTQYF.

This clone was recorded a few times. This sequence joins TRBV21-1 and TRBJ2-1; no DNA check was done on the table's D call, TRBD2. TRBV21-1 counts as a pseudogene. The CDR3 is 13 residues long. CDR3 nucleotides: TGTGCCAGCAGCAAAGAGCGGGGCAATGAGCAGTTCTTC. Translation: CASSKERGNEQFF.

The chain uses TRBV6-5 and TRBJ2-7, with D tentatively TRBD2 (6 bases). Looked up from germline, CDR1 is MNHEY and CDR2 is SVGAGI. With 6 bases removed from V and 6 bases from J, the gap between germline ends came to 15 bases. The CDR3 totals 13 residues. The CDR3 region has the DNA TGTGCCAGCAGCCGGGACTCCCACACCGAGCAGTACTTC. Amino acids: CASSRDSHTEQYF.

The chain carries TRBV28 and TRBJ2-6; 10 bases agree with TRBD1. Looked up from germline, CDR1 is MDHEN and CDR2 is SYDVKM. V lost 11 bases and J lost 3; bases outside the gene matches: 7. This CDR3 region has 15 residues. This CDR3 reads CAAGQGVGGANVLTF. The CDR3 DNA sequence: TGTGCCGCAGGACAGGGGGTTGGTGGGGCCAACGTCCTGACTTTC.

The chain has TRBV19 and TRBJ1-5; 8 positions match TRBD1. Trimming at V came to 4 bases and at J to 0 bases, leaving 17 bases not matched to a gene. This CDR3 spans 20 amino acids. In germline, CDR1 is LNHDA, CDR2 SQIVND (reference sequence). The CDR3 bases are TGTGCCAGTAGTAAGGGACAGGACCGCTTGCGACCCAATAGCAATCAGCCCCAGCATTTT. Its translation is CASSKGQDRLRPNSNQPQHF.

The chain couples TRBV4-3 to TRBJ2-3; possible D gene TRBD1, 5 bases. The CDR3 length is 14 residues. Germline loops: CDR1 LGHNA, CDR2 YSLEER. V lost 8 bases, J lost 4 bases, and 16 bases lay in between. CDR3 region: CASARQKTADTQYF. The DNA of the CDR3 is TGCGCCAGCGCCAGACAGAAGACAGCAGATACGCAGTATTTT.

V is TRBV5-6 and J is TRBJ2-1; 10 bases line up with TRBD2. CDR1 SGHDT and CDR2 YYEEEE come from the germline V gene. V lost 3 bases to trimming and J lost 9 bases; unmatched junction nucleotides: 6. CDR3 length: 14 amino acids. The CDR3 region is CASSYDSGRTEQFF. DNA of the CDR3: TGTGCCAGCAGCTACGATAGCGGGAGGACTGAGCAGTTCTTC.

The J gene is TRBJ2-6, the V gene TRBV5-1; weak D call: TRBD1 (6 bases). Germline assignment: CDR1 SGHRS and CDR2 YFSETQ. The germline V and J ends were trimmed by 5 bases and 0 bases, with 15 bases remaining between them. The CDR3 totals 17 residues. CDR3 protein: CASRATGPISGANVLTF. CDR3 nucleotides: TGCGCCAGCAGGGCCACAGGGCCCATCTCTGGGGCCAACGTCCTGACTTTC.

This clone was detected a few times. The chain combines TRBV19 with TRBJ2-1, with D uncertain. Deletions cut 2 bases from V and 0 bases from J, with 11 bases between. Germline values: CDR1 LNHDA, CDR2 SQIVND (reference sequence). This CDR3 spans 16 amino acids. The CDR3 bases are TGTGCCAGTAGTATAACATACTTAAGCTCCTACAATGAGCAGTTCTTC. Protein product: CASSITYLSSYNEQFF.

This chain joins TRBV21-1 and TRBJ2-7; the DNA was not compared with TRBD2, the D call given in the table. TRBV21-1 is reported as a pseudogene. This CDR3 has 16 residues. The CDR3 DNA reads TGTGCCAGCAGCAAAGCCCTCCCTAGCGCAAATTACGAGCAGTACTTC. Protein sequence: CASSKALPSANYEQYF.

This chain connects TRBV7-9 to TRBJ2-1; 7 bases are shared with TRBD2. Germline loops: CDR1 SEHNR, CDR2 FQNEAQ (reference sequence). V shed 3 bases, J shed 6 bases, and the junction held 11 bases outside the gene matches. This CDR3 region has 16 residues. The CDR3 nucleotides are TGTGCCAGCAGCTTTTTGAGGACTAGTCGTGCCAATGAGCAGTTCTTC. Its translation is CASSFLRTSRANEQFF.

The J gene is TRBJ2-3, the V gene TRBV4-3; 10 bases align to TRBD2. Germline V CDR1 and CDR2: LGHNA, YSLEER. The CDR3 extends over 17 amino acids. V lost 1 base to trimming and J lost 5 bases; unmatched junction nucleotides: 9. CDR3 bases: TGCGCCAGCAGCCAAGGCCCCAGCGGGAGGGCCCTAGATACGCAGTATTTT. It specifies CASSQGPSGRALDTQYF.

This clone was seen only a few times. The chain carries TRBV6-5 and TRBJ2-7; the D gene could be TRBD1 or TRBD2 (5 bases each). Trimming removed 5 bases from V and 0 bases from J, with 11 bases in between. The CDR3 sequence is 14 residues long. Germline V lookup: CDR1 MNHEY, CDR2 SVGAGI. CDR3 sequence (DNA): TGTGCCAGCAGTACTGGGACGGGCTCCTACGAGCAGTACTTC. It encodes CASSTGTGSYEQYF.

Only a few counts were recorded for this clone. CDR3 residues: CASSRQQETQYF. The CDR3 DNA follows: TGTGCCAGCAGCCGACAGCAAGAGACCCAGTACTTC. The chain couples TRBV7-2 to TRBJ2-5; D is perhaps TRBD1 (5 bases). V lost 5 bases to trimming and J lost 2 bases, with 6 bases between them. This CDR3 is built from 12 residues. Germline V gives CDR1 SGHTA, CDR2 FQGNSA.

The chain joins TRBV18 to TRBJ2-1; possible D gene TRBD2, 5 bases. With 1 base removed from V and 12 bases from J, the gap between germline ends came to 10 bases. This CDR3 has 12 residues. The germline V gene encodes CDR1 KGHSH and CDR2 LQKENI. CDR3 residues: CASSPRETGQFF. Here the CDR3 DNA reads TGTGCCAGCTCACCACGGGAGACTGGGCAGTTCTTC.

The J gene is TRBJ2-7, the V gene TRBV9; a weak D match, TRBD2 (6 bases). This CDR3 is 16 amino acids long. V lost 0 bases and J lost 6, with 19 bases in between. Germline V gives CDR1 SGDLS, CDR2 YYNGEE. The CDR3 sequence is CASSVASGVYRSEQYF. The CDR3 DNA is TGTGCCAGCAGCGTAGCTTCGGGAGTGTATCGCAGCGAGCAGTACTTC.

This clone appeared a few times. The chain couples TRBV6-6 to TRBJ1-2; D remains unclear. The V end lost 6 bases, the J end lost 3 bases, and 5 bases lay between the germline ends. CDR1 MNHNY and CDR2 SVGAGI come from the germline V gene (reference sequence). The CDR3 has 11 amino acids. The CDR3 DNA reads TGTGCCAGCAGGCCTGACTATGGCTACACCTTC. This sequence encodes CASRPDYGYTF.